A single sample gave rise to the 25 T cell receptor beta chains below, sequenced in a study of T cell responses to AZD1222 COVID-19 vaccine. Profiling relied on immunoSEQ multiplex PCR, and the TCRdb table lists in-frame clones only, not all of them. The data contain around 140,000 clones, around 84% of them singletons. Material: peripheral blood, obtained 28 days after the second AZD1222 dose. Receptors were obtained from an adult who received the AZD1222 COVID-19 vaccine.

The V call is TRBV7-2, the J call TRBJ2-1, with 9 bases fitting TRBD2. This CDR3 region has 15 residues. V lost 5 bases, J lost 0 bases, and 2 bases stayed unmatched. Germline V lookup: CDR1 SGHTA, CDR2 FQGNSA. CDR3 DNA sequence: TGTGCCAGCAGCCTTAGCGGGAGCTCCTACAATGAGCAGTTCTTC. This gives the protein CASSLSGSSYNEQFF.

CDR3 in DNA: TGTGCCAGCAGTTACTGGGATCTCAGCGAGAACACTGAAGCTTTCTTT. Protein sequence: CASSYWDLSENTEAFF. V is TRBV6-5 and J is TRBJ1-1, with no clear D. CDR3 length equals 16 residues. Trimming took off 1 base at V and 1 base at J, with 13 bases between the two ends. Germline V CDR1 and CDR2: MNHEY, SVGAGI.

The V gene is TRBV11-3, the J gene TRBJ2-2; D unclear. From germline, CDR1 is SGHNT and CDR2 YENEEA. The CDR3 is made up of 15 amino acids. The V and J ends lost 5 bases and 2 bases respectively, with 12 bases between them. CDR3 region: CASSLGGINTGELFF. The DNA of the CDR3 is TGTGCCAGCAGCCTGGGCGGCATCAACACCGGGGAGCTGTTTTTT.

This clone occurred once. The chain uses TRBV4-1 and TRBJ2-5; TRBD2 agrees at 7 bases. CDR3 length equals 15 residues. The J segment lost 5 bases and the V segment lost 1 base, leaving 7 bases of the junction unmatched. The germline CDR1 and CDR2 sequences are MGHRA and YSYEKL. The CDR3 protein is CASSQVASGWETQYF. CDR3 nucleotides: TGCGCCAGCAGCCAAGTAGCTAGCGGCTGGGAGACCCAGTACTTC.

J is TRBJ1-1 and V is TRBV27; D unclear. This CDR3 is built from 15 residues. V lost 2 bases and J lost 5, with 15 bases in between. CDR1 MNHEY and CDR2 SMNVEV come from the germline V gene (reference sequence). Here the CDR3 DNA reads TGTGCCAGCAGTTTAGGGTCAGGAGTGGGTACTGAAGCTTTCTTT. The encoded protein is CASSLGSGVGTEAFF.

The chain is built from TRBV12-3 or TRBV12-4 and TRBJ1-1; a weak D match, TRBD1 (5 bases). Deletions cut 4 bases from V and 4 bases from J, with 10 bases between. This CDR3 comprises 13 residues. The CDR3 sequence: CASSYGDGTEAFF. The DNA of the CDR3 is TGTGCCAGCAGTTATGGGGACGGCACTGAAGCTTTCTTT.

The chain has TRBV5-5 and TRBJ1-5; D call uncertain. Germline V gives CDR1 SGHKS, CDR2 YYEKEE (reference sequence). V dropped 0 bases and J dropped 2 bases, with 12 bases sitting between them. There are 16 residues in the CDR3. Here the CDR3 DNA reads TGTGCCAGCAGCTTGGCCGTCCTCATGGGCAATCAGCCCCAGCATTTT. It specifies CASSLAVLMGNQPQHF.

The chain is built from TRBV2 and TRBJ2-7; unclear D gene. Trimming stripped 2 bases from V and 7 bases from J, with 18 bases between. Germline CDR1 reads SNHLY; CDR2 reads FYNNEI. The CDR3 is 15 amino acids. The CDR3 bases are TGTGCCAGCAGTGAATCGTCAGCCCTCGGCACTGAGCAGTACTTC. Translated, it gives CASSESSALGTEQYF. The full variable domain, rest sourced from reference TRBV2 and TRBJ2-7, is EPEVTQTPSHQVTQMGQEVILRCVPISNHLYFYWYRQILGQKVEFLVSFYNNEISEKSEIFDDQFSVERPDGSNFTLKIRSTKLEDSAMYFCASSESSALGTEQYFGPGTRLTVT.

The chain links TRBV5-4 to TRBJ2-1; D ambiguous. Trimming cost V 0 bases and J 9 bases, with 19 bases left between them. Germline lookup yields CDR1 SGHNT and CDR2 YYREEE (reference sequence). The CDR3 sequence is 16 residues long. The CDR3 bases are TGTGCCAGCAGCTTGGCCCCGATGTGGGAAGGTAGTGAGCAGTTCTTC. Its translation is CASSLAPMWEGSEQFF.

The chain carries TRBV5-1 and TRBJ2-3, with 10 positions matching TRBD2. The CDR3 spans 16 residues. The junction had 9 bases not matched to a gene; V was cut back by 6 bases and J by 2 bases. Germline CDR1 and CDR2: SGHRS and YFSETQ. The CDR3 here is CASKSASGSDTDTQYF. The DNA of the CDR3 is TGCGCCAGCAAGTCCGCTAGCGGGAGTGACACAGATACGCAGTATTTT. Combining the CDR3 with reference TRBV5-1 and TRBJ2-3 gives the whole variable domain KAGVTQTPRYLIKTRGQQVTLSCSPISGHRSVSWYQQTPGQGLQFLFEYFSETQRNKGNFPGRFSGRQFSNSRSEMNVSTLELGDSALYLCASKSASGSDTDTQYFGPGTRLTVL.

CDR3 residues: CASSPRAGGELFF. The DNA of the CDR3 is TGTGCCAGCTCACCTCGAGCGGGCGGGGAGCTGTTTTTT. The genes are TRBV18 and TRBJ2-2; perhaps TRBD2 as D (6 bases). CDR3 length equals 13 residues. In germline, CDR1 is KGHSH, CDR2 LQKENI. Trimming shortened V by 3 bases and J by 7 bases, and 9 bases separated the two germline ends.

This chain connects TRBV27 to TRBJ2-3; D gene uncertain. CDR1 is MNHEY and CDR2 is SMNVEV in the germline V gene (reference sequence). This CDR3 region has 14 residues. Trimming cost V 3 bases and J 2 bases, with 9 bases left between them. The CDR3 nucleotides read TGTGCCAGCAGTTTCTGGGGATACACAGATACGCAGTATTTT. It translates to CASSFWGYTDTQYF.

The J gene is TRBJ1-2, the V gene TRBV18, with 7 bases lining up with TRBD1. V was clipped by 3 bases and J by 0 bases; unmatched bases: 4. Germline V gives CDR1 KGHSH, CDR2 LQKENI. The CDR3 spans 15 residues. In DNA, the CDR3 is TGTGCCAGCTCACCCTCGACAGGGTCTAACTATGGCTACACCTTC. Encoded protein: CASSPSTGSNYGYTF.

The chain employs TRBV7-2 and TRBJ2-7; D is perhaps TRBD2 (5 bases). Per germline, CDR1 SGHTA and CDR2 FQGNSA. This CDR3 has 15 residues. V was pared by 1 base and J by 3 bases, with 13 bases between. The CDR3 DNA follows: TGTGCCAGCAGCTTAGTCCCGAGCGGAGTCTACGAGCAGTACTTC. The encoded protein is CASSLVPSGVYEQYF.

CDR3 nucleotide sequence: TGCGCCAGCAGCTTGGCCGTTCAGACCGGGGGGGAAGGCTACACCTTC. This gives the protein CASSLAVQTGGEGYTF. The chain recombines TRBV5-1 with TRBJ1-2; the D gene is possibly TRBD1 (5 bases). The CDR3 is 16 amino acids. Trimming took 0 bases from V and 8 from J, leaving 20 bases between them. Germline CDR1 reads SGHRS; CDR2 reads YFSETQ.

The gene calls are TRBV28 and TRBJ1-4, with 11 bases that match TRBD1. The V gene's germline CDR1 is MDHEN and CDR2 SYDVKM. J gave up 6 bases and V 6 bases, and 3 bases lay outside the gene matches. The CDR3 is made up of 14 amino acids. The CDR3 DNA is TGTGCCAGCAGGGACAGGGGGCTGGATGAAAAACTGTTTTTT. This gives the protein CASRDRGLDEKLFF.

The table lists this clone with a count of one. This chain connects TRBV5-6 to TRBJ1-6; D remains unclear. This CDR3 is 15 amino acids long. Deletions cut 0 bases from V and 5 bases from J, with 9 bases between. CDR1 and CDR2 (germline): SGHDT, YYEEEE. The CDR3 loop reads CASSLDGTDNSPLHF. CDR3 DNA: TGTGCCAGCAGCTTGGATGGTACAGATAATTCACCCCTCCACTTT.

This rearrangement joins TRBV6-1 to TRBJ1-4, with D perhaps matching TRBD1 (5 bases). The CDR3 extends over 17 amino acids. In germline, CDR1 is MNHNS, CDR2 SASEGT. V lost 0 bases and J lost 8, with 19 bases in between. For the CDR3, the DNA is TGTGCCAGCAGTGAAGCTCTCCGGTTTGGGGACCGGGAAAAACTGTTTTTT. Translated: CASSEALRFGDREKLFF.

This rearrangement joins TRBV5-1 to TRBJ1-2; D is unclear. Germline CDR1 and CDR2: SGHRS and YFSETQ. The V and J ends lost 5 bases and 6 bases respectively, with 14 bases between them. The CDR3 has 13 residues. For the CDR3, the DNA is TGCGCCAGCAGGGACTCTACCAGTAATGGCTACACCTTC. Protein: CASRDSTSNGYTF.

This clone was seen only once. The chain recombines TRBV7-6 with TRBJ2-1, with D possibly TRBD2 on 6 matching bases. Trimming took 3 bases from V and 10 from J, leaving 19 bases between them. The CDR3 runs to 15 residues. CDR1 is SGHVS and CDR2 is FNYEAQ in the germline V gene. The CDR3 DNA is TGTGCCAGCAGCTTTCGACTAGGCGGTGTTTTCGAGCAGTTCTTC. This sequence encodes CASSFRLGGVFEQFF.

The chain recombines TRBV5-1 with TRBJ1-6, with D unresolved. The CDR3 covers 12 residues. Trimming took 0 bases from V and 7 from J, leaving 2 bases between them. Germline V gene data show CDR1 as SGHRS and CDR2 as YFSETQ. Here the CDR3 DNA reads TGCGCCAGCAGCTTGGAAAATTCACCCCTCCACTTT. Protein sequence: CASSLENSPLHF.

The CDR3 loop reads CASSPLVQNQPQHF. CDR3 coding DNA: TGTGCCAGCAGTCCGCTTGTCCAGAATCAGCCCCAGCATTTT. The V call is TRBV2, the J call TRBJ1-5; no reliable D call. The germline CDR1 and CDR2 sequences are SNHLY and FYNNEI. The CDR3 is made up of 14 amino acids. V lost 5 bases, J lost 4 bases, and 12 bases lay in between.

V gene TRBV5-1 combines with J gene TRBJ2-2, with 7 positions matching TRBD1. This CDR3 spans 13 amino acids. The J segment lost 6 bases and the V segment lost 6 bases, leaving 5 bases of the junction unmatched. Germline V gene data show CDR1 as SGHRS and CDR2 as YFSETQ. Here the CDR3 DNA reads TGCGCCAGCAACTTACAGGGGCCCGGGGAGCTGTTTTTT. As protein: CASNLQGPGELFF.

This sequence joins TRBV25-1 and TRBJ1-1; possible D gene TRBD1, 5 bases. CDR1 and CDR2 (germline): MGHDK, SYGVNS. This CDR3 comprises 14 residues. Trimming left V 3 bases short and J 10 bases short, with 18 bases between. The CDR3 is CASSDQTAFSGAFF. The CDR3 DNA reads TGTGCCAGCAGTGACCAGACAGCTTTCAGTGGAGCTTTCTTT.

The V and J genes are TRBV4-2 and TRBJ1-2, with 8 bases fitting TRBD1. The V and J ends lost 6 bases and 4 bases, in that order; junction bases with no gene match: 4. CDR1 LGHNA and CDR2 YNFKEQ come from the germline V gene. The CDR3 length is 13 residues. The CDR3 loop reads CASSPDRGYGYTF. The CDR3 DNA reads TGTGCCAGCAGTCCTGACAGGGGCTATGGCTACACCTTC.